This T cell receptor beta chain was retrieved from a study of T cell repertoires in cytomegalovirus infection (dated by TCRdb to about 2019). For the study in its entirety: Donor HLA type was relevant to the analysis, because carriage of CMV infection together with the matching HLA type was indicated by public TCR beta signatures. What the study reported, not specific to this receptor: The ex vivo response was dominated by HLA-C-restricted CMV-specific TCR beta clonotypes, and the single most frequent clonotype in two of eight donors was supplied by these HLA-C-restricted clonotypes. Cumulative frequency of public TCR beta family members discriminated carriers of CMV infection plus the relevant HLA type in this cohort and an independent approximately 370-donor cohort.

Sequencing used an Illumina HiSeq 1500. TCRdb passed the public sequencing reads through fastp at Q25 and MiXCR, retaining productive beta sequences. Duplicate CDR3 protein sequences are folded into a single record with the most common DNA and genes. The sample table holds approximately 500,000 distinct CDR3 sequences, of which approximately 11% were seen once. The ten most abundant clones make up about a tenth of the sample. This clonotype was detected ten times or more. There is no known antigen for this receptor. Base qualities are not recorded, but no much larger clone differs from it by a single base. Specimen: PBMCs. The TCR comes from a human donor in good health (CMV status not recorded). Some clones in this sample may be carry-over from other donors' samples.

The CDR3 region: CASSYSPREGGYTF. The bases are TGTGCCAGCAGTTACTCGCCCAGGGAGGGTGGCTACACCTTC. The rearrangement combines TRBV6-5 with TRBJ1-2; a tentative D call is TRBD1 (5 bases match). Measured from the cysteine to the phenylalanine, the CDR3 is 14 residues long. The DNA shown is the 42-base CDR3, in frame from base 1. Trimming takes 0 bases from V and 7 bases from J, and the germline ends sit 12 bases apart. In the germline V gene, CDR1 corresponds to MNHEY and CDR2 to SVGAGI.